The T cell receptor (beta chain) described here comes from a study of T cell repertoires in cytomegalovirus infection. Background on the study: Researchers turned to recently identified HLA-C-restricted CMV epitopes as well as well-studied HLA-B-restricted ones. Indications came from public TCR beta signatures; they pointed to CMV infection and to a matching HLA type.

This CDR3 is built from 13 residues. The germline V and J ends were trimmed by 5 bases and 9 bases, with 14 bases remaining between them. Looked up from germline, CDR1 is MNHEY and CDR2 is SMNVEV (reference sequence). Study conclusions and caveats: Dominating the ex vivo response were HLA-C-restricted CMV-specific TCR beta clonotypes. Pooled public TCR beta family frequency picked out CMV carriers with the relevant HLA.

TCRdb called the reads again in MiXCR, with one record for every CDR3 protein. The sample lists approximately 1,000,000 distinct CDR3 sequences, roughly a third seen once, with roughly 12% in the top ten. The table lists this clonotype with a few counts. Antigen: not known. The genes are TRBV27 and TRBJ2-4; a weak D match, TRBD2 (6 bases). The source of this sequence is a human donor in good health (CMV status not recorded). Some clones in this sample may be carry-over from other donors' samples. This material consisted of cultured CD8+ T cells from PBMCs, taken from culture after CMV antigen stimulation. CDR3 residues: CASSPGVRGIQYF. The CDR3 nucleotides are TGTGCCAGCAGTCCGGGGGTTCGAGGCATTCAGTACTTC.